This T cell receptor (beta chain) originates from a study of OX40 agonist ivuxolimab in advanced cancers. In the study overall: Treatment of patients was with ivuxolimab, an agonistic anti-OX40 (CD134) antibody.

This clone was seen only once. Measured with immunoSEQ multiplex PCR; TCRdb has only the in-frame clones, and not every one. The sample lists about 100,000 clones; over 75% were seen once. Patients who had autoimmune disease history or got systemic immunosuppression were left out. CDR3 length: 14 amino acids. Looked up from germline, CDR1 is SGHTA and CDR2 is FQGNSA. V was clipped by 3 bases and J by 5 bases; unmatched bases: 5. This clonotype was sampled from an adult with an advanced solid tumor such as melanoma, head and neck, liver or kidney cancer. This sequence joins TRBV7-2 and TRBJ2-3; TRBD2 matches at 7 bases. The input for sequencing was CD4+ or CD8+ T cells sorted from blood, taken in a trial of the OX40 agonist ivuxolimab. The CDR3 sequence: CASSFGGVLDTQYF. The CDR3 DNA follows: TGTGCCAGCAGCTTTGGGGGGGTTCTAGATACGCAGTATTTT.